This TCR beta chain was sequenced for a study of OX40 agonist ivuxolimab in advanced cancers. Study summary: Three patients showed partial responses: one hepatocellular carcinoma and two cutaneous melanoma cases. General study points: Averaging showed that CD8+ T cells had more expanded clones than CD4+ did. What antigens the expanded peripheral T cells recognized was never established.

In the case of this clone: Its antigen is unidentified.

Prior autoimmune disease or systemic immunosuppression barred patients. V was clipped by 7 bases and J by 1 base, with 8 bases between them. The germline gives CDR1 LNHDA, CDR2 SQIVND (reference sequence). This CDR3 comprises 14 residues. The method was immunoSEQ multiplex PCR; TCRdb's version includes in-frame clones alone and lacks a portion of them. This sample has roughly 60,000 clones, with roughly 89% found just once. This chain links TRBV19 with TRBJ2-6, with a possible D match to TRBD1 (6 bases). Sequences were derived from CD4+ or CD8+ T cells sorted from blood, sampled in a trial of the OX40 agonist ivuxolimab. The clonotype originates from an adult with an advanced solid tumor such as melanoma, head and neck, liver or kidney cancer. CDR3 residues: CASNTGSGANVLTF. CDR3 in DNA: TGTGCCAGTAATACAGGGTCTGGGGCCAACGTCCTGACTTTC.